The rows below give T cell receptor beta chains drawn from one sample of a study of T-cell reconstitution after alpha-beta-depleted transplantation in children. MiXCR was run by TCRdb on the PCR reads, yielding one entry per CDR3 protein. The table shows about 580,000 distinct CDR3 sequences, with 23% occurring only once. The sequences come from PBMCs, mostly from graft donor cells, collected 360 days after TCRalphabeta/CD19-depleted stem cell transplant. Every receptor here comes from a boy under three years old who had a stem cell transplant for acute myeloid leukemia, so the T cells may come from the graft donor. CDR3s include the opening cysteine and the closing phenylalanine or tryptophan. Fields, in order: V gene, J gene, D gene, clone size, CDR3 length, CDR3 DNA, CDR3 protein. D genes are given only for firm matches. Size is stated for part of the rows, as once, few or many counts, or as a class when the clone is expanded.

TRBV27	TRBJ2-3	NA	NA	14	TGTGCCAGCAGTTTATCGGTAGCCACAGATACGCAGTATTTT	CASSLSVATDTQYF
TRBV6-5	TRBJ2-2	NA	many	18	TGTGCCAGCAGTCCGGAGGGCTCAAGACAGGTTCGCACCGGGGAGCTGTTTTTT	CASSPEGSRQVRTGELFF
TRBV20-1	TRBJ2-5	NA	few	13	TGCAGTGCTCCGCAGGCCGGGCAAGAGACCCAGTACTTC	CSAPQAGQETQYF
TRBV9	TRBJ2-7	NA	NA	14	TGTGCCAGCAGCGCGAGCCCGGGACTCCCCGAGCAGTACTTC	CASSASPGLPEQYF
TRBV27	TRBJ2-1	NA	many	15	TGTGCCAGCAGTTCGCCCGCAGGGGGGAGCGATGAGCAGTTCTTC	CASSSPAGGSDEQFF
TRBV4-3	TRBJ1-2	NA	few	14	TGCGCCAGCAGCCCTGGGGTTGGAAACTATGGCTACACCTTC	CASSPGVGNYGYTF
TRBV20-1	TRBJ2-3	NA	many	12	TGCAGTGCTAGCTTTGGGGTGGATACGCAGTATTTT	CSASFGVDTQYF
TRBV7-2	TRBJ2-5	NA	NA	17	TGTGCCAGCAGCTTAGCGTCAGAGGAGCCTACGTTGGAGACCCAGTACTTC	CASSLASEEPTLETQYF
TRBV12-3/TRBV12-4	TRBJ1-1	NA	many	14	TGTGCCAGCACCCTGGCGCAGGTGAACACTGAAGCTTTCTTT	CASTLAQVNTEAFF
TRBV7-6	TRBJ1-2	TRBD1	few	13	TGTGCCAGCAGCTTAAGACAGGGGGATGGCTACACCTTC	CASSLRQGDGYTF
TRBV10-2	TRBJ2-5	NA	NA	15	TGCGCCAGCAGTGAGTACCCGACTGTACAAGAGACCCAGTACTTC	CASSEYPTVQETQYF
TRBV7-9	TRBJ2-5	TRBD2	NA	13	TGTGCCAGCGCGGGGGGAATGGGGGAGACCCAGTACTTC	CASAGGMGETQYF
TRBV20-1	TRBJ2-1	NA	NA	16	TGCAGTGCTAGAGATTGGAAAATTAGCTCCTACAATGAGCAGTTCTTC	CSARDWKISSYNEQFF
TRBV4-2	TRBJ2-4	TRBD1	NA	17	TGTGCCAGCAGCCAAGATCACAGGGGCCTAGCCAAAAACATTCAGTACTTC	CASSQDHRGLAKNIQYF
TRBV3-1	TRBJ2-5	NA	many	12	TGTGCCAGCAGCCAAGTCTCAGAGACCCAGTACTTC	CASSQVSETQYF
TRBV7-2	TRBJ2-1	NA	few	15	TGTGCCAGCAGCTTAAGCCTCCCTATTTCCAATGAGCAGTTCTTC	CASSLSLPISNEQFF
TRBV28	TRBJ2-4	NA	NA	16	TGTGCCAGCAGTTTAGGAGGGGTCCTAGCCAAAAACATTCAGTACTTC	CASSLGGVLAKNIQYF
TRBV12-3/TRBV12-4	TRBJ2-7	NA	NA	16	TGTGCCAGCTTCAATCAGGGGGGGACAGTCTCCTACGAGCAGTACTTC	CASFNQGGTVSYEQYF
TRBV12-3/TRBV12-4	TRBJ1-5	NA	NA	12	TGTGCCAGCAGGGGGGAGGATCAGCCCCAGCATTTT	CASRGEDQPQHF
TRBV4-3	TRBJ2-5	NA	NA	16	TGCGCCAGCAGCCAAGATGCGGAGGGGCGGGAAGAGACCCAGTACTTC	CASSQDAEGREETQYF
TRBV10-3	TRBJ2-3	TRBD2	few	13	TGTGCCATCAGGGGACTAGCTTTAGATACGCAGTATTTT	CAIRGLALDTQYF
TRBV6-1	TRBJ2-1	NA	NA	15	TGTGCCAGCAGTCCCCTTAAGGTGATCTACAATGAGCAGTTCTTC	CASSPLKVIYNEQFF
TRBV7-2	TRBJ2-7	NA	many	15	TGTGCCAGCAGCTTAGCGGGGGAGACCCTCTACGAGCAGTACTTC	CASSLAGETLYEQYF
TRBV12-3/TRBV12-4	TRBJ1-1	NA	few	13	TGTGCCAGCAGCCCCTTTTCTAGCACTGAAGCTTTCTTT	CASSPFSSTEAFF
TRBV20-1	TRBJ2-3	TRBD1	NA	14	TGCAGTGCTAGAGATTCGGCGTCAGGGGGCGCGCAGTATTTT	CSARDSASGGAQYF
TRBV7-8	TRBJ2-2	NA	NA	15	TGTGCCAGCAGCCCCATTACCTATCGCACCGGGGAGCTGTTTTTT	CASSPITYRTGELFF
TRBV18	TRBJ2-1	TRBD1	NA	15	TGTGCCAGCTCACCCCTAGGGACAGGGGACAATGAGCAGTTCTTC	CASSPLGTGDNEQFF
TRBV20-1	TRBJ2-5	NA	NA	15	TGCAGTGCTAGAGATTGGGCTAGAGGGGCAGAGACCCAGTACTTC	CSARDWARGAETQYF
TRBV20-1	TRBJ2-1	NA	few	16	TGCAGTGCTAGAGCTTTGGGGGTAGCGGTCTGGAATGAGCAGTTCTTC	CSARALGVAVWNEQFF
TRBV7-6	TRBJ1-5	NA	NA	16	TGTGCCAGCAGCTTAGAGCAGGGAGAGAGCAATCAGCCCCAGCATTTT	CASSLEQGESNQPQHF
TRBV20-1	TRBJ2-7	NA	NA	14	TGCAGTGCTAGAGGACAGGCTTCCTCCTACGAGCAGTACTTC	CSARGQASSYEQYF
TRBV20-1	TRBJ2-3	NA	many	13	TGCAGCGCGACCTTACCCTACACAGATACGCAGTATTTT	CSATLPYTDTQYF
TRBV15	TRBJ1-1	NA	few	13	TGTGCCACCAGCAGACCGCCCGGCACTGAAGCTTTCTTT	CATSRPPGTEAFF
TRBV5-1	TRBJ2-5	TRBD2	few	15	TGCGCCAGCAGCTTGAGCATAGCGGGGGGAAGTCCCCAGTACTTC	CASSLSIAGGSPQYF
TRBV29-1	TRBJ1-1	NA	many	13	TGCAGCGTTGTTCTGGGTATGAACACTGAAGCTTTCTTT	CSVVLGMNTEAFF
TRBV4-3	TRBJ2-5	TRBD2	NA	15	TGCGCCAGCAGCCAAGGGGCGGGGGGCGGAGAGACCCAGTACTTC	CASSQGAGGGETQYF
TRBV10-3	TRBJ2-5	NA	few	17	TGTGCCACCGAGCAAGGGCTAGGACTTGTTAGGCAAGAGACCCAGTACTTC	CATEQGLGLVRQETQYF
TRBV12-3/TRBV12-4	TRBJ2-3	TRBD1	NA	16	TGTGCCAGCAGTCTCCGACAGGGGACAGGGGCAGATACGCAGTATTTT	CASSLRQGTGADTQYF
TRBV7-9	TRBJ2-4	NA	few	14	TGTGCCAGCAGCTTAGCGCTGCAGAAAAACATTCAGTACTTC	CASSLALQKNIQYF
TRBV6-5	TRBJ2-4	NA	many	11	TGTGCCAGCAGTTACTCGGGCATTCAGTACTTC	CASSYSGIQYF
TRBV7-9	TRBJ2-3	NA	NA	14	TGTGCCAGCACCCTCCTTCAGGGGCCAGATACGCAGTATTTT	CASTLLQGPDTQYF
TRBV7-9	TRBJ1-3	NA	NA	14	TGTGCCAGCAGCTTAAAAGGGACAGGAAACACCATATATTTT	CASSLKGTGNTIYF
TRBV6-1	TRBJ1-1	TRBD1	NA	14	TGTGCCAGCACCTATCGGACAGGAGGGAGTGAAGCTTTCTTT	CASTYRTGGSEAFF
TRBV20-1	TRBJ2-2	NA	many	13	TGCAGTGCCTATTACAGGGCCACCGGGGAGCTGTTTTTT	CSAYYRATGELFF